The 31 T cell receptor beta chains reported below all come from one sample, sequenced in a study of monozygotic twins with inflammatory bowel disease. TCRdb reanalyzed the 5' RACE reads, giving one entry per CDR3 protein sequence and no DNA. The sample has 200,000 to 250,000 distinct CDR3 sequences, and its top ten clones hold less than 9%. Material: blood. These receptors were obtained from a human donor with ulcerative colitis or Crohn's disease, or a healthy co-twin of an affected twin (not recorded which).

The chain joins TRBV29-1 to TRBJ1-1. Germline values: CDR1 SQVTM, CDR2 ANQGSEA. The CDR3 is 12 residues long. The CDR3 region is CSVGRVNTEAFF.

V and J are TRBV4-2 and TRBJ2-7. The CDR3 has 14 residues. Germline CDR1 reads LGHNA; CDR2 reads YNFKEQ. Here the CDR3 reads CASSQEGNSYEQYF.

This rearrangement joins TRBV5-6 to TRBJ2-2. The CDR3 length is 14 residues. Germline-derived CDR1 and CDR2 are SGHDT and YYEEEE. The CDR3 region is CASSMTVLTGELFF.

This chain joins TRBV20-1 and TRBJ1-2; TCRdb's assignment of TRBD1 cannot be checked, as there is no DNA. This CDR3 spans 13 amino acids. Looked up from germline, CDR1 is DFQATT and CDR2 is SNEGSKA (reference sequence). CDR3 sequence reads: CSAHLQGDYGYTF.

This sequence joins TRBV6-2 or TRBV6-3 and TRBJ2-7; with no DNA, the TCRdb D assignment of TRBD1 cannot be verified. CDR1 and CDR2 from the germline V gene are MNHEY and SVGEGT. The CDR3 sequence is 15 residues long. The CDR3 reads CASTQQNRVLYEQYF.

The CDR3 loop is CASSVEASGANEQYF. The rearrangement links TRBV9 to TRBJ2-7; TCRdb's D call, TRBD2, is unchecked because there is no DNA. The CDR3 sequence is 15 residues long. The germline V gene encodes CDR1 SGDLS and CDR2 YYNGEE.

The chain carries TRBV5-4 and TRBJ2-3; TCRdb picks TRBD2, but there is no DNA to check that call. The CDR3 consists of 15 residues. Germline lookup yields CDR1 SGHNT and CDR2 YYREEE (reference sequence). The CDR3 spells CASSLELAGPDTQYF.

The CDR3 here is CASSASGGVWDTQYF. The gene calls are TRBV25-1 and TRBJ2-3; TCRdb gives TRBD2 as the D gene, but with no DNA this cannot be confirmed. The V gene's germline CDR1 is MGHDK and CDR2 SYGVNS. The CDR3 has 15 amino acids.

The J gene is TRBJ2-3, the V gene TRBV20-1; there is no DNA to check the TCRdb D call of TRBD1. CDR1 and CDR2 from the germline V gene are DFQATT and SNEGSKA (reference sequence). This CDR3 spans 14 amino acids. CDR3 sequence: CSASGPGARDTQYF.

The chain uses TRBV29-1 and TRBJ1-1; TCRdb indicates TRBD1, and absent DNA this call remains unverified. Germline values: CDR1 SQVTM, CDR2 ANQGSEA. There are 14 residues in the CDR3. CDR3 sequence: CSAVPMDRAIEAFF.

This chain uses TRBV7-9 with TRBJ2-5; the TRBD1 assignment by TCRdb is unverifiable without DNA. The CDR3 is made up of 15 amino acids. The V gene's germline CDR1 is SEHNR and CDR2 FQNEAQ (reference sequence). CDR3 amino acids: CASSPVRQLQETQYF.

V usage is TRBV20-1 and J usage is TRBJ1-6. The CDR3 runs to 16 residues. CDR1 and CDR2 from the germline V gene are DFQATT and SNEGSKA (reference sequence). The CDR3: CSLKAGGRLYYSPLHF.

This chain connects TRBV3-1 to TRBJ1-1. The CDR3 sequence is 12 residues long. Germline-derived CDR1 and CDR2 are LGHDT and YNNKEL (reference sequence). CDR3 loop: CASSQVGFEAFF.

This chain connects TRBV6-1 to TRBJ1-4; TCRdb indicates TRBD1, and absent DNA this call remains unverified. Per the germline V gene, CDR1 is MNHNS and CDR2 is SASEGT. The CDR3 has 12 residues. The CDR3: CASRQGAEKLFF.

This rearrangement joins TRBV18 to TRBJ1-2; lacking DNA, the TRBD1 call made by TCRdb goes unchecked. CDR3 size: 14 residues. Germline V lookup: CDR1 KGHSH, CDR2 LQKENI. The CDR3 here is CASSPPNRERGYTF.

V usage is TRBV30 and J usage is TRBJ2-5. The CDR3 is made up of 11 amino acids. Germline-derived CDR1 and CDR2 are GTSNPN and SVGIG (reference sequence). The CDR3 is CAWSVKETQYF.

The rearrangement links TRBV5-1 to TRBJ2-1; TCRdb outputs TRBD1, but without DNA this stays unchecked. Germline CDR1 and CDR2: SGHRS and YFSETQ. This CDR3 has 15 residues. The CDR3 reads CASSPGRGGLDEQFF.

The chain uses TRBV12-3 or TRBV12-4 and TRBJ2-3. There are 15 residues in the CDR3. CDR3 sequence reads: CASSLAVVERDTQYF.

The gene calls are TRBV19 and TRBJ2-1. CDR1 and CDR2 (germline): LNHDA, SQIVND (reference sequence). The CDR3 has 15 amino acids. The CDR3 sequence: CASSITNGVYNEQFF.

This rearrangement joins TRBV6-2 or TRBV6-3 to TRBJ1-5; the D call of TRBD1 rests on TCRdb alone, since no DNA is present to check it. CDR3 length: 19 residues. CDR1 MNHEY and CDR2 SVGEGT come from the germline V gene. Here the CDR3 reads CASSYTPGYFAYSNQPQHF.

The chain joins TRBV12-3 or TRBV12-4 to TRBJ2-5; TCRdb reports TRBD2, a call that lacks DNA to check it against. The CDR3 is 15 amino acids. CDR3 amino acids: CASSPGGGLQETQYF.

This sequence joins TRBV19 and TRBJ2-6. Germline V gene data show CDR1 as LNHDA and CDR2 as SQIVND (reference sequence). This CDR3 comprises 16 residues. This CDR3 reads CASSGKTVSGANVLTF. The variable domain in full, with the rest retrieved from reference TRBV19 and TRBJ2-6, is DGGITQSPKYLFRKEGQNVTLSCEQNLNHDAMYWYRQDPGQGLRLIYYSQIVNDFQKGDIAEGYSVSREKKESFPLTVTSAQKNPTAFYLCASSGKTVSGANVLTFGAGSRLTVL.

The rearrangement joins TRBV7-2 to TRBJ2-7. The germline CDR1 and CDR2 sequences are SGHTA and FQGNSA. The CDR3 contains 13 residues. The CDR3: CASSLARDYEQYF. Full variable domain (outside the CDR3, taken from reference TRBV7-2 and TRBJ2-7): GAGVSQSPSNKVTEKGKDVELRCDPISGHTALYWYRQSLGQGLEFLIYFQGNSAPDKSGLPSDRFSAERTGGSVSTLTIQRTQQEDSAVYLCASSLARDYEQYFGPGTRLTVT.

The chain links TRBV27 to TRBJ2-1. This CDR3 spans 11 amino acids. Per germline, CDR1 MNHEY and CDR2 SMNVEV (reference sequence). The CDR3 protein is CAVSKYNEQFF.

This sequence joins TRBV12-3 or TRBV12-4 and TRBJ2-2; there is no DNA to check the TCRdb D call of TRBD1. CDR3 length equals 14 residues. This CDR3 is CASRSTGDTGELFF.

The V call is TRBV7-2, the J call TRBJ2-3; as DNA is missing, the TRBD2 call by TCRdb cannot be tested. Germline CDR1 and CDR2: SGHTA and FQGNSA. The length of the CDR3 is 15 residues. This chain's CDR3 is CASSPYLAVGDTQYF.

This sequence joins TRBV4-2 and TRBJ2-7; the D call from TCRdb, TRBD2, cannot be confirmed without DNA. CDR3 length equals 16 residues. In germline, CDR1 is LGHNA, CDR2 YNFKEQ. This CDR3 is CASSQVLAGGLDEQYF.

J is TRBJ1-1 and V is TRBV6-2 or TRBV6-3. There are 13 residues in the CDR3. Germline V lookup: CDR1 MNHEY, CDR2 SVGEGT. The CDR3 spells CASSYVMNTEAFF.

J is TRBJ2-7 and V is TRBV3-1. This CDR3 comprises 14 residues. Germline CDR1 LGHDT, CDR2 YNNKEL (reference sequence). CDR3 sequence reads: CASSQGPASYEQYF.

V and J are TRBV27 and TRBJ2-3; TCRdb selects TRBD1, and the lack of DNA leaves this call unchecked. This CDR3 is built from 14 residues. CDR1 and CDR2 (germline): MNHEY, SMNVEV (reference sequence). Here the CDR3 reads CASSSEGEIDTQYF.

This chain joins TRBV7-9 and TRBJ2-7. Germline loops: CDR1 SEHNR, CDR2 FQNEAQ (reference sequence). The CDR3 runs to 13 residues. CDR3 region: CASSDKGSYEQYF.